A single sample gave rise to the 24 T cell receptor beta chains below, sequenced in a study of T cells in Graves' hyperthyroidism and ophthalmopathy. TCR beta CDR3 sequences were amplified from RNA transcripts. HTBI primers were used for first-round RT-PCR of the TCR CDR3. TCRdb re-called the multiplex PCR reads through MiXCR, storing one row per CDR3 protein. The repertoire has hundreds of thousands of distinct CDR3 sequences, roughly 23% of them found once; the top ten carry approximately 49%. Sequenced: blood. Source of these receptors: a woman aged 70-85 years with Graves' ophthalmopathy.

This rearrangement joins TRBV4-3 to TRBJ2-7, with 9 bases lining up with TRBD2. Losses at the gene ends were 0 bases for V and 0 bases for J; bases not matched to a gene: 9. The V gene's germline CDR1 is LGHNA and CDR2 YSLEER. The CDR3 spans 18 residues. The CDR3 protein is CASSQDRYSAGGSYEQYF. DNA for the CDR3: TGCGCCAGCAGCCAAGACCGATACTCAGCGGGGGGCTCCTACGAGCAGTACTTC.

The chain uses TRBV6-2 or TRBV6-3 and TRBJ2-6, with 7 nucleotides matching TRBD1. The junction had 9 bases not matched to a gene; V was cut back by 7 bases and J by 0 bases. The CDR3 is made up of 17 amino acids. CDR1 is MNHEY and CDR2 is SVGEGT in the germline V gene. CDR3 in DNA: TGTGCCAGCACCGAACTGGGACAGAGCTCTGGGGCCAACGTCCTGACTTTC. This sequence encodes CASTELGQSSGANVLTF.

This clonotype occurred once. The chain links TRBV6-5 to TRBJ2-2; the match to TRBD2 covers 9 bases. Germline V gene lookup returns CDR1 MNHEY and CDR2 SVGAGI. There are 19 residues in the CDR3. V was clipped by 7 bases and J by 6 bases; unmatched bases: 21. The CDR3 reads CASINRVAGVYGIPGELFF. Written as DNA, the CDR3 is TGTGCCAGCATTAATAGGGTAGCGGGAGTATACGGGATCCCCGGGGAGCTGTTTTTT.

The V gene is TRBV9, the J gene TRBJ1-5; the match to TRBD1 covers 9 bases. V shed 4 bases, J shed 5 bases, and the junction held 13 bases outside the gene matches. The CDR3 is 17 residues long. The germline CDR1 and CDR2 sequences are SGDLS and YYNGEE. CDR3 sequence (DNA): TGTGCCAGCAGCTCCCGAGGGGGACAGGGATTACATCAGCCCCAGCATTTT. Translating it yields CASSSRGGQGLHQPQHF.

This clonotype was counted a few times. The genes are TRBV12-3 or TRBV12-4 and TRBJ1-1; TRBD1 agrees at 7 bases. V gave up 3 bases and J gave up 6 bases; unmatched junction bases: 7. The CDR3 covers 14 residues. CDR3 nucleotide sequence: TGTGCCAGCAGTTTGAGGGGGCTGTTCGCTGAAGCTTTCTTT. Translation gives CASSLRGLFAEAFF.

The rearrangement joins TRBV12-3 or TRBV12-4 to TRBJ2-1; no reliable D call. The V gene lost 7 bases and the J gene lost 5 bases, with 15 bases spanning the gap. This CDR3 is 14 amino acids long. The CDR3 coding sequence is TGTGCCAGCACCCCCCTCCGGGCACACAATGAGCAGTTCTTC. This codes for CASTPLRAHNEQFF.

CDR3 nucleotides: TGCGCCAGCAGTTCCTTACGGGGGTCCACTGAAGCTTTCTTT. Translation gives CASSSLRGSTEAFF. The rearrangement links TRBV5-1 to TRBJ1-1; possibly TRBD1 for D (5 bases). The CDR3 is made up of 14 amino acids. Germline CDR1 and CDR2: SGHRS and YFSETQ. V was pared by 5 bases and J by 4 bases, with 15 bases between.

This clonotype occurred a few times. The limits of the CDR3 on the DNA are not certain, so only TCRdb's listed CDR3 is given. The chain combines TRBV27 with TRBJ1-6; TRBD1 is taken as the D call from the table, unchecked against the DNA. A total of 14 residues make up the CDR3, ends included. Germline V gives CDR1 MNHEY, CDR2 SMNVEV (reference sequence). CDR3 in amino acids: CASSSSGGASPLHF.

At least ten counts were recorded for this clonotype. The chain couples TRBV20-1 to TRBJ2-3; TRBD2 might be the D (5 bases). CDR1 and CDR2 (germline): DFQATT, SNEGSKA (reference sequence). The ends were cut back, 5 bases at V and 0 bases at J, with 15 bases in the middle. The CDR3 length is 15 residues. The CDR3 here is CSALWRAASTDTQYF. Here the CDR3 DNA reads TGCAGTGCTCTCTGGCGGGCTGCTAGCACAGATACGCAGTATTTT.

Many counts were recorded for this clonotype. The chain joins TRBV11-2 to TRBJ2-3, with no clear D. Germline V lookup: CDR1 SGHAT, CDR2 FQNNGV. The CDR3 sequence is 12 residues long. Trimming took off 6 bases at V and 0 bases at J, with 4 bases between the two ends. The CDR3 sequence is CASRESTDTQYF. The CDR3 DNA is TGTGCCAGCAGAGAGAGCACAGATACGCAGTATTTT.

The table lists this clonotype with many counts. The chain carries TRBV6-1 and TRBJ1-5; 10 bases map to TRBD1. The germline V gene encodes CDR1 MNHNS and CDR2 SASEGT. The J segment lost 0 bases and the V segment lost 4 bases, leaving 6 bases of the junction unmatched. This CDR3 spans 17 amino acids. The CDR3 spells CASSGRDRGNSNQPQHF. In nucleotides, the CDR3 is TGTGCCAGCAGTGGAAGGGACAGGGGAAATAGCAATCAGCCCCAGCATTTT.

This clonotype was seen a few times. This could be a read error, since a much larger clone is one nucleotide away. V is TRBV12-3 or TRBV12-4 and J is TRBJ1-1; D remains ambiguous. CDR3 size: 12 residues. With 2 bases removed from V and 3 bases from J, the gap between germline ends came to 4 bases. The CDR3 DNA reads TGTGCCAGCAGTTTACGGGACACTGAAGCTTTCTTT. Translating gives CASSLRDTEAFF.

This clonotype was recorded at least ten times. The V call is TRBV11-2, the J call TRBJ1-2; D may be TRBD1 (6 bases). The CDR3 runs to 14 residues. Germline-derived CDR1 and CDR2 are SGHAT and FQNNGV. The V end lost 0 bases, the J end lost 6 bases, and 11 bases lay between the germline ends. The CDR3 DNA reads TGTGCCAGCAGCTTAGATCCACAGGGCAATGGCTACACCTTC. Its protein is CASSLDPQGNGYTF.

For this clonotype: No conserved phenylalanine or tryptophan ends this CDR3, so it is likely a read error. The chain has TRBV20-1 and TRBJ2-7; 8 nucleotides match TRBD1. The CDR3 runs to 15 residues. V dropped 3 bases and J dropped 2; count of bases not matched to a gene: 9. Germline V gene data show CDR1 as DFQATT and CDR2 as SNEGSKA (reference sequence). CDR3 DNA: TGCAGTGCTAGCGACCCAGGGACAGGTGCCTACGAGCAGTACTCC. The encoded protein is CSASDPGTGAYEQYS.

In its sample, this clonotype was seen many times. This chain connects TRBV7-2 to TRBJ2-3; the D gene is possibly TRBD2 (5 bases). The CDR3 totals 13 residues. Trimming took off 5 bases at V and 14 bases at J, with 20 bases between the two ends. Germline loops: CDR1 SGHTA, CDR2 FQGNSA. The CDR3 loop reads CASSLQARDAGYF. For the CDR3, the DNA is TGTGCCAGCAGCCTTCAAGCCCGGGATGCGGGGTATTTT. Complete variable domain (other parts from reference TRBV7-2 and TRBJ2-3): GAGVSQSPSNKVTEKGKDVELRCDPISGHTALYWYRQSLGQGLEFLIYFQGNSAPDKSGLPSDRFSAERTGGSVSTLTIQRTQQEDSAVYLCASSLQARDAGYFGPGTRLTVL.

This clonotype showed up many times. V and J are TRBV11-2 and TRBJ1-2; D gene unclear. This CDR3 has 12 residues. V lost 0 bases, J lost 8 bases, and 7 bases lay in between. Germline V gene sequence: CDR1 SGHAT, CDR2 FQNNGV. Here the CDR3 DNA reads TGTGCCAGCAGCTTAGAGGTGTGGGGCTACACCTTC. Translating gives CASSLEVWGYTF.

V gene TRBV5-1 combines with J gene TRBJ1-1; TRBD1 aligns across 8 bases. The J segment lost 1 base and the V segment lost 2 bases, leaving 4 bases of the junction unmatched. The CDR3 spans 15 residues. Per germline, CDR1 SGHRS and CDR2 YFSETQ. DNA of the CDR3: TGCGCCAGCAGCTTTAACGGACAGGGGAACACTGAAGCTTTCTTT. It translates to CASSFNGQGNTEAFF.

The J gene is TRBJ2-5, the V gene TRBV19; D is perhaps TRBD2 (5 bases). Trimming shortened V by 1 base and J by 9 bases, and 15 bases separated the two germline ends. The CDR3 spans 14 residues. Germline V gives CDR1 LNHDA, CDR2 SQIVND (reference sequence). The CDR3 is CASSIGSPSRAQYF. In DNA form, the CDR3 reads TGTGCCAGTAGTATAGGTAGCCCATCGAGGGCCCAGTACTTC.

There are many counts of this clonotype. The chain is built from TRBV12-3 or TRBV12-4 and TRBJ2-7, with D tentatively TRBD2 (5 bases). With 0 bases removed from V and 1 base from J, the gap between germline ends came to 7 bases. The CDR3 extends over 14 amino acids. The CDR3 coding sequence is TGTGCCAGCAGTTTAGCGGGAGATTCCTACGAGCAGTACTTC. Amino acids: CASSLAGDSYEQYF.

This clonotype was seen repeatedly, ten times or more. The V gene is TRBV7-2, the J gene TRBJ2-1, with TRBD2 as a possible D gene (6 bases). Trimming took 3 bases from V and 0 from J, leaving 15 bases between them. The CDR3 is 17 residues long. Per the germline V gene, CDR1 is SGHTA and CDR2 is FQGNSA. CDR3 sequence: CASSLSGLPLSYNEQFF. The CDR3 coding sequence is TGTGCCAGCAGCTTGTCCGGACTACCACTCTCCTACAATGAGCAGTTCTTC.

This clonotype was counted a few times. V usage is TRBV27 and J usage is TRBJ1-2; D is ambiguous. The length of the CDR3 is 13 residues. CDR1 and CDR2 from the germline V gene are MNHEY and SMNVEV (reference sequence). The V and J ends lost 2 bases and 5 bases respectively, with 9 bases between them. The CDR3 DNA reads TGTGCCAGCAGTTTAAAGGACGCGTATGGCTACACCTTC. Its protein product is CASSLKDAYGYTF.

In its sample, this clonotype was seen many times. The CDR3 DNA sequence: TGTGCCAGCAGCTTTGGTAGCAATCAGCCCCAGCATTTT. Translation: CASSFGSNQPQHF. V is TRBV12-3 or TRBV12-4 and J is TRBJ1-5; D uncertain. The CDR3 is 13 amino acids. V shed 6 bases and J shed 0 bases, with 6 bases lying between them.

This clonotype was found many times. As DNA, the CDR3 is TGTGCCAGCATAGCGATTCCAGGCACTGAAGCTTTCTTT. It translates to CASIAIPGTEAFF. The chain has TRBV6-2 or TRBV6-3 and TRBJ1-1, with unresolved D. V was clipped by 7 bases and J by 4 bases, with 13 bases between them. The germline V gene has CDR1 MNHEY and CDR2 SVGEGT. The CDR3 loop spans 13 amino acids.

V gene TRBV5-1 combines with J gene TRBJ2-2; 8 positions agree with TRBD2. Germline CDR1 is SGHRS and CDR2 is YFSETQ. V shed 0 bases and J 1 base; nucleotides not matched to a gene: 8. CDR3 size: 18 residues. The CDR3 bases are TGCGCCAGCAGCTTGGCTGCGCGGGAGGTGTGGAACACCGGGGAGCTGTTTTTT. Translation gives CASSLAAREVWNTGELFF.